Listed below are T cell receptor beta chains from one sample, sequenced in a study of T cell repertoires in MIS-A myocarditis. Clones were sequenced by immunoSEQ multiplex PCR, and TCRdb holds only the in-frame ones, with some missing. Of some 12,000 clones listed, around 83% were seen once; the top ten hold 29%. The source material was right ventricle heart tissue obtained at autopsy. Source of these receptors: a man aged 18-30 years with fulminant myocarditis from multisystem inflammatory syndrome in adults (MIS-A) after COVID-19. Each CDR3 is given without its conserved first and last residue.

v_call	j_call	cdr3_aa
TRBV9	TRBJ1-6	ASSVSVNDVSYNSPLH
TRBV9	TRBJ2-1	ASSPVPFGGGGYNEQF
TRBV28	TRBJ2-7	ASGPPDRPVLVEQY
TRBV19	TRBJ2-7	ASSLLQGPLGGEQY
TRBV11-1	TRBJ2-7	ASSLDGTGAYEQY
TRBV3-1/TRBV3-2	TRBJ2-4	ASSAKNIQY
TRBV29-1	TRBJ2-2	SVSQGGGGELF
TRBV18	TRBJ2-7	ASSGDTYEQY
TRBV19	TRBJ2-1	ASSIVAGDHNEQF
TRBV28	TRBJ2-1	ASSFTGSSYNEQF
TRBV20-1	TRBJ2-7	SARVSYEQY
TRBV4-3	TRBJ1-1	ASSPIDGKKAF
TRBV5-1	TRBJ1-5	ASSLNGNQPQH
TRBV7-2	TRBJ1-1	ASSSDTGSEAF
TRBV7-2	TRBJ1-3	ASSSRVGDTIY
TRBV4-1	TRBJ1-6	ASSQVRSGHHLH
TRBV24-1	TRBJ2-1	ATSDSGTSGYNEQF
TRBV28	TRBJ2-3	ASSSPRTGTDTQY
TRBV4-1	TRBJ2-5	ASSQRTGGTKQETQY
TRBV4-1	TRBJ1-2	ASSQGLGNNPYGYT
TRBV6-5	TRBJ2-1	ASNPGGLWNEQF
TRBV18	TRBJ1-5	ASSPTTGHSNQPQH
TRBV3-1/TRBV3-2	TRBJ1-6	ASSPFSRGPLH
TRBV14	TRBJ2-3	ASSLTTTSTDTQY
TRBV5-5	TRBJ1-6	ASSLSSSYNSPLH
TRBV25-1	TRBJ2-5	ASSWSRGNLQETQY
TRBV7-2	TRBJ1-1	ASSLVRVRDTEAF
TRBV3-1/TRBV3-2	TRBJ2-5	ASSLTGETQY
TRBV7-9	TRBJ2-1	ASSLATGTGGLNEQF
TRBV27	TRBJ2-7	ASSRDTNWAHEQY
TRBV28	TRBJ1-5	ASSLRGLQH
TRBV2	TRBJ2-6	ASTEGTGANVLT
TRBV30	TRBJ1-2	ACGAYGYT
TRBV10-3	TRBJ1-6	AIGAPRGGVGSPLH
TRBV11-2	TRBJ2-1	ASSLERGTGEQF
TRBV24-1	TRBJ2-1	ATNRDGNNEQF
TRBV18	TRBJ2-2	ASSPTMVAGANTGELF
TRBV2	TRBJ2-1	ASTGTSGTYNEQF
TRBV5-4	TRBJ1-2	ASSLDGTAYGYT
TRBV18	TRBJ2-7	ASSPGQHYEQY
TRBV5-1	TRBJ2-3	ASSSGLSLAGGPGDTQY
TRBV28	TRBJ1-2	ASSLLGGNYGYT
TRBV19	TRBJ1-5	ASSEVGAGGNQPQH
TRBV20-1	TRBJ2-1	SASRRVTVYNEQF
TRBV5-1	TRBJ1-2	ASTTGGDLGYT
TRBV4-3	TRBJ1-1	ASRIGARGNTEAF
TRBV7-9	TRBJ2-1	ASREGGNEQF
TRBV15	TRBJ1-2	ATSDGNNYGYT
TRBV7-2	TRBJ2-2	ASSSFGVVAGELF
TRBV15	TRBJ1-2	ATSRAIRDYGYT
TRBV19	TRBJ2-7	ASSIATGGAYEQY
TRBV7-6	TRBJ2-3	ASSPGLAGETDTQY
TRBV6-5	TRBJ1-2	ASSYSKPIYGYT
TRBV6-2/TRBV6-3	TRBJ1-1	ASSYDTLRTEAF
TRBV6-6	TRBJ1-2	ASSPPGGSGYT